The clone carrying this TCR beta chain was observed a few times. What it binds is unknown. The entry originates in a study of regulatory T cells in long-lasting Graves disease. Whole-study findings and limits: Lower TCR diversity characterized persistent Graves' patients relative to newly diagnosed patients.

Time point specified: newly diagnosed GD, antithyroid drugs for less than 3 months. RNA extracted from PBMCs served as the sequencing template. Construction of TCR beta libraries relied on iRepertoire HTBI primers and on Arm-PCR targeting CDR3 regions. Each CDR3 protein gets one entry after TCRdb re-called the multiplex PCR reads with MiXCR. The sample lists a few hundred thousand distinct CDR3 sequences; over 9.5% were seen once. This sample also belongs to another study, concerning T cells in Graves' hyperthyroidism and ophthalmopathy. According to that study: During a first-round RT-PCR of the TCR CDR3, the HTBI primer set was used. Ophthalmopathy prediction by the model preceded onset by a median approximately six months.

This TCR was sampled from a woman in her late teens or twenties with Graves disease. Material: peripheral blood mononuclear cells (PBMCs), obtained at new diagnosis, from a patient treated with antithyroid drugs.

The CDR3 sequence: CASSIHGGTSGNTIYF. The CDR3 DNA sequence: TGTGCCAGTAGTATCCATGGCGGAACCTCTGGAAACACCATATATTTT. This chain joins TRBV19 and TRBJ1-3; D is unclear. The CDR3 is 16 residues long. Trimming took 3 bases from V and 0 from J, leaving 12 bases between them. The V gene's germline CDR1 is LNHDA and CDR2 SQIVND (reference sequence).